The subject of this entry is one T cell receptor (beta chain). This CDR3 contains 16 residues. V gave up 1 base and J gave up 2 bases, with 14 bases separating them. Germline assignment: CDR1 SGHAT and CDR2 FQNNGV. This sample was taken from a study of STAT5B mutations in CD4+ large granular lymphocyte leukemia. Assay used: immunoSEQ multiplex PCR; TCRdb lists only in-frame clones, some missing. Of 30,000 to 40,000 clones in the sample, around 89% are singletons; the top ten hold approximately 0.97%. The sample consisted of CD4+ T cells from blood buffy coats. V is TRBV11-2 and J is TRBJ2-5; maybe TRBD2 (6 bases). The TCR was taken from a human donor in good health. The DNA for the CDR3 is TGTGCCAGCAGCTTAGGGGCGGGCGGGATACAAGAGACCCAGTACTTC. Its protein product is CASSLGAGGIQETQYF.